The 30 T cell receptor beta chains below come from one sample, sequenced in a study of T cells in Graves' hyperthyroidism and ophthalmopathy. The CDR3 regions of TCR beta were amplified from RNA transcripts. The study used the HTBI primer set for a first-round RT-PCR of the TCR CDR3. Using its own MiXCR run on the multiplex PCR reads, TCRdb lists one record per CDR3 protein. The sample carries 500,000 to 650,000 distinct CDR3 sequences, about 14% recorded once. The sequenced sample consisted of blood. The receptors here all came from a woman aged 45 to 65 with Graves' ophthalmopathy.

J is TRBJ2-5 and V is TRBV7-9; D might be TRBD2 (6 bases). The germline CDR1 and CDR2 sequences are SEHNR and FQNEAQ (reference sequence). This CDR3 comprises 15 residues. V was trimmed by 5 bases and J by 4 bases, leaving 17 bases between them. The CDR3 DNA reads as TGTGCCAGCAGCCCTACATCATCTAGCGCAGAGACCCAGTACTTC. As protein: CASSPTSSSAETQYF.

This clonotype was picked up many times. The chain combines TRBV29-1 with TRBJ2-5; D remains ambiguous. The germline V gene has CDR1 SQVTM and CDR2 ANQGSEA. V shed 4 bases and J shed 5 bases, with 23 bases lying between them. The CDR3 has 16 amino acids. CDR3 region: CSVGVGTLGSGETQYF. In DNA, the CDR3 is TGCAGCGTTGGGGTTGGCACGCTGGGGTCTGGGGAGACCCAGTACTTC.

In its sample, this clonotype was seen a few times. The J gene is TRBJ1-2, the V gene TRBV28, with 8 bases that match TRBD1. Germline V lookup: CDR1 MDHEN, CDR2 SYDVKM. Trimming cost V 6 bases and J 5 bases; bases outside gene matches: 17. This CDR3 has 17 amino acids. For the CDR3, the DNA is TGTGCCAGCAGAACCGCGGAACAGGGGGGCGCTTCTTATGGCTACACCTTC. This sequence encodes CASRTAEQGGASYGYTF.

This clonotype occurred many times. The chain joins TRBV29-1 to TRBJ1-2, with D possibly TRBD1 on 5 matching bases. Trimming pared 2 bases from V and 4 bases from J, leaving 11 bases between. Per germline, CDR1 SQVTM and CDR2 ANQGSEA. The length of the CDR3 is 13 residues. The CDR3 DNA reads TGCAGCGTTGAAAAGACAGTCGGCTATGGCTACACCTTC. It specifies CSVEKTVGYGYTF.

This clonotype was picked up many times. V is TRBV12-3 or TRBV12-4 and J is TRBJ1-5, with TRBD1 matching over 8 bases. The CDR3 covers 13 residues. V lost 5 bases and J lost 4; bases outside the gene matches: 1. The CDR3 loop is CASSTGGNQPQHF. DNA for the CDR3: TGTGCCAGCAGTACAGGGGGAAATCAGCCCCAGCATTTT.

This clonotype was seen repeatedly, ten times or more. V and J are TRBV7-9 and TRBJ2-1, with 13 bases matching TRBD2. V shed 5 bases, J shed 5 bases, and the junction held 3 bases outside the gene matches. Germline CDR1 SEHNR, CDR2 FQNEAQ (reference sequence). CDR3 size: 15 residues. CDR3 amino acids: CASSAGTSGDNEQFF. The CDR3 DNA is TGTGCCAGCAGCGCCGGGACTAGCGGGGACAATGAGCAGTTCTTC.

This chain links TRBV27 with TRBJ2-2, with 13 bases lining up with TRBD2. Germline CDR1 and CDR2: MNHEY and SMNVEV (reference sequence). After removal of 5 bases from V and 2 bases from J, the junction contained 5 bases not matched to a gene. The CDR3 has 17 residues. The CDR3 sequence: CASSELAGGPNTGELFF. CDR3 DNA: TGTGCCAGCAGTGAACTAGCGGGAGGGCCCAACACCGGGGAGCTGTTTTTT.

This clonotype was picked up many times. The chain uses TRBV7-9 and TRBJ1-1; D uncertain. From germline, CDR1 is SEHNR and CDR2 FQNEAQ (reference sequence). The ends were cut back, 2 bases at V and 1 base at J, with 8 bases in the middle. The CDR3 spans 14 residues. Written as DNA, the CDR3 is TGTGCCAGCAGCTTAAGGCCTCCGAACACTGAAGCTTTCTTT. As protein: CASSLRPPNTEAFF.

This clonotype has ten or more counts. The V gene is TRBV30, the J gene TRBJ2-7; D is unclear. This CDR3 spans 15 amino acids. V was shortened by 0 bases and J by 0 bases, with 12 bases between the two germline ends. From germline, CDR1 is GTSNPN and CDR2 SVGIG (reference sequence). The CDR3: CAWSVMAAISYEQYF. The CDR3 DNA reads TGTGCCTGGAGTGTTATGGCGGCGATCTCCTACGAGCAGTACTTC.

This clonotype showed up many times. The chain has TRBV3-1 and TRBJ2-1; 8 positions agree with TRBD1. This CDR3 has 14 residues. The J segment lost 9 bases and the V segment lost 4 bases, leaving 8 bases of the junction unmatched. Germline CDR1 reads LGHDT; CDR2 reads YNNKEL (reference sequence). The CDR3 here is CASSRGVRGLEQFF. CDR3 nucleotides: TGTGCCAGCAGCCGAGGAGTCAGGGGGCTTGAGCAGTTCTTC.

The CDR3 region has the DNA TGTGCCAGCAGCGCCATGACTAGTACGGCGGTTCAGTACTTC. Its protein is CASSAMTSTAVQYF. The chain joins TRBV5-8 to TRBJ2-4; possibly TRBD2 for D (6 bases). CDR1 is SGHTS and CDR2 is YDEGEE in the germline V gene. This CDR3 has 14 residues. The V end was cut by 4 bases, the J end by 11 bases, with 19 bases between.

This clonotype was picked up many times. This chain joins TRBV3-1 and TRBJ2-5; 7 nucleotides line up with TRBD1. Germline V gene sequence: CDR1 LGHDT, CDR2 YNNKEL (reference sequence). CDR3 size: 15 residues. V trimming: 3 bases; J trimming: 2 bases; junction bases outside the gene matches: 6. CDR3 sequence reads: CASSHPGTEQETQYF. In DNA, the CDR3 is TGTGCCAGCAGCCACCCAGGGACAGAACAAGAGACCCAGTACTTC.

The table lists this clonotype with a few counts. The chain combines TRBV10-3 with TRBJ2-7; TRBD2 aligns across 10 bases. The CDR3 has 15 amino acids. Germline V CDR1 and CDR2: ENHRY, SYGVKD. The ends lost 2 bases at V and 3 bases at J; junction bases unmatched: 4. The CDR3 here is CAISEPGLADYEQYF. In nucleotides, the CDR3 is TGTGCCATCAGTGAGCCAGGACTAGCGGACTACGAGCAGTACTTC.

The CDR3 sequence is CASSDPGNQPQHF. The CDR3 coding sequence is TGTGCCAGCAGTGATCCTGGCAATCAGCCCCAGCATTTT. V is TRBV25-1 and J is TRBJ1-5; D gene uncertain. Per germline, CDR1 MGHDK and CDR2 SYGVNS. The CDR3 is 13 residues long. V was trimmed by 3 bases and J by 2 bases, leaving 5 bases between them.

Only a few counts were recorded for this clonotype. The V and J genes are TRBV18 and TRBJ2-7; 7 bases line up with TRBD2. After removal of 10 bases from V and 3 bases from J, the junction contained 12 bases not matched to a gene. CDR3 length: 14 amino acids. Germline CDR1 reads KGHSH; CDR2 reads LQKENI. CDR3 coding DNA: TGTGCCACCTCGAGGACCGGGGGGAGCTACGAGCAGTACTTC. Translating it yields CATSRTGGSYEQYF.

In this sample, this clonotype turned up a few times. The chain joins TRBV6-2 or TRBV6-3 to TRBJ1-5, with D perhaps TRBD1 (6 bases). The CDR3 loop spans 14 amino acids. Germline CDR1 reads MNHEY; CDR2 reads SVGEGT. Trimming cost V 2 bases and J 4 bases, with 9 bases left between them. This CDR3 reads CASSYTGANQPQHF. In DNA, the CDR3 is TGTGCCAGCAGTTACACGGGGGCGAATCAGCCCCAGCATTTT.

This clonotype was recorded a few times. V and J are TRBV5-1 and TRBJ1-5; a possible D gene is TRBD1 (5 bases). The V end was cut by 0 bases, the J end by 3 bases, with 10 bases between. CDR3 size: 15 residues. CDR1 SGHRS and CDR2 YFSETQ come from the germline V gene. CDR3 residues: CASSLEGATNQPQHF. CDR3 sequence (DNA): TGCGCCAGCAGCTTGGAAGGGGCGACCAATCAGCCCCAGCATTTT.

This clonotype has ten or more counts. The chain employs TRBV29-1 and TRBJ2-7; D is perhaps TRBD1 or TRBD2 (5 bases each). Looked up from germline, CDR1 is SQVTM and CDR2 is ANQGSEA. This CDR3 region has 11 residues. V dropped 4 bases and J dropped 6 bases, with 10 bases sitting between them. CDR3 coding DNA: TGCAGCGTTGTCCGGGGCGCCGAGCAGTACTTC. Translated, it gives CSVVRGAEQYF.

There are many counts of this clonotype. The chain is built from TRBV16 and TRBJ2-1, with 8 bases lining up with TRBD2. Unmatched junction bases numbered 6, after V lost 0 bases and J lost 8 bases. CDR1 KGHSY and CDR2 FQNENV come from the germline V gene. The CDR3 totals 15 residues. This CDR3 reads CASSQSSGGVDEQFF. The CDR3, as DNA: TGTGCCAGCAGCCAATCGTCGGGAGGGGTTGATGAGCAGTTCTTC.

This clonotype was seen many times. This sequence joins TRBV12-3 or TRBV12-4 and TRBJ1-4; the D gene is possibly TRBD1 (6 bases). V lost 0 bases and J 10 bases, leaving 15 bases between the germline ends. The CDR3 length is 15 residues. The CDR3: CASSLANGQRGKLFF. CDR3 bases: TGTGCCAGCAGTTTAGCCAACGGACAGAGGGGAAAACTGTTTTTT.

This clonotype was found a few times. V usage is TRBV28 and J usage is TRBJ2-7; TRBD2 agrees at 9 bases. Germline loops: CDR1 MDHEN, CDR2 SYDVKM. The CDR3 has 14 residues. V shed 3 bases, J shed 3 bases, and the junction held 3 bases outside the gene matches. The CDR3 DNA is TGTGCCAGCAGTTTCATGACTAGCGGCTACGAGCAGTACTTC. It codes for CASSFMTSGYEQYF.

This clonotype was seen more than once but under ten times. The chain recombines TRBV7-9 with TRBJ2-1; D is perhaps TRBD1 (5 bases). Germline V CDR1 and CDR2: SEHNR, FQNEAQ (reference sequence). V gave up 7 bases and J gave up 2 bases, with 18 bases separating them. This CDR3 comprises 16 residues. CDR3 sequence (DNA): TGTGCCAGCATCGGACACGCGCTAGATACCTACAATGAGCAGTTCTTC. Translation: CASIGHALDTYNEQFF. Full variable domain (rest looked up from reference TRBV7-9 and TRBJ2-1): DTGVSQNPRHKITKRGQNVTFRCDPISEHNRLYWYRQTLGQGPEFLTYFQNEAQLEKSRLLSDRFSAERPKGSFSTLEIQRTEQGDSAMYLCASIGHALDTYNEQFFGPGTRLTVL.

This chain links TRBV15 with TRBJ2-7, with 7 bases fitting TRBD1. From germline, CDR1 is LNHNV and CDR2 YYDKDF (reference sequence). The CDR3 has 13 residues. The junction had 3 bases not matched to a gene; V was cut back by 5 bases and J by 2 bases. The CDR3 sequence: CATSYQGAYEQYF. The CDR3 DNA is TGTGCCACCAGCTACCAGGGGGCCTACGAGCAGTACTTC.

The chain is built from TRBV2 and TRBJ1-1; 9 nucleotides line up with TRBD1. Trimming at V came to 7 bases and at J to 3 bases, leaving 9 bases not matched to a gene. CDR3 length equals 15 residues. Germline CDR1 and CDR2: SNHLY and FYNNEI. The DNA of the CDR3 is TGTGCCAGCACCGGACAGGGGATATACGACACTGAAGCTTTCTTT. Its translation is CASTGQGIYDTEAFF.

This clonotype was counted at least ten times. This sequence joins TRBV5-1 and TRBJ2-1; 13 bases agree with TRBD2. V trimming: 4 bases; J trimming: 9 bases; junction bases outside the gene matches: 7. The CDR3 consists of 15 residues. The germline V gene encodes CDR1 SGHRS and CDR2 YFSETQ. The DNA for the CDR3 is TGCGCCAGCAGCCCCGGACTAGCGGGAGCCAGTGAGCAGTTCTTC. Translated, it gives CASSPGLAGASEQFF.

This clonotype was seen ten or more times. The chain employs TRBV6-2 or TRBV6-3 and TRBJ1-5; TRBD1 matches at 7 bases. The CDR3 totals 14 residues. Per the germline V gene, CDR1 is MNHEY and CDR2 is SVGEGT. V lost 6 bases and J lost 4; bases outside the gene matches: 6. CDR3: CASSEYRGNQPQHF. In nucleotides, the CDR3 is TGTGCCAGCAGCGAATACAGGGGTAATCAGCCCCAGCATTTT.

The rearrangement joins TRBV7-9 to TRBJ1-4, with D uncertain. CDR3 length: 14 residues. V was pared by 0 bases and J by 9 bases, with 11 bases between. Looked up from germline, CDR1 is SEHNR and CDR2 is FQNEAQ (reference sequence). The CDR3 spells CASSLATDWKKLFF. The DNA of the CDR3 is TGTGCCAGCAGCTTAGCCACGGACTGGAAAAAACTGTTTTTT.

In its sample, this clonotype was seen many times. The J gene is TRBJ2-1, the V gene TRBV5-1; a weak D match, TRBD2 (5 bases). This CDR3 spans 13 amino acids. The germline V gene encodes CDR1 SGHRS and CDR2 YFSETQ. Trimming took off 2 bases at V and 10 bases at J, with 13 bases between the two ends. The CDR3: CASSFAGLREQFF. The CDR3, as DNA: TGCGCCAGCAGCTTCGCGGGCCTGCGGGAGCAGTTCTTC.

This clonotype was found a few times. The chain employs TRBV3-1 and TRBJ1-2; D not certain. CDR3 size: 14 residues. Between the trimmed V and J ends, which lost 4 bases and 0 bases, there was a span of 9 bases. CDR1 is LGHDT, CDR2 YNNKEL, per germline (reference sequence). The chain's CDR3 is CASSPTRANYGYTF. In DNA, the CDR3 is TGTGCCAGCAGCCCCACCCGAGCTAACTATGGCTACACCTTC.

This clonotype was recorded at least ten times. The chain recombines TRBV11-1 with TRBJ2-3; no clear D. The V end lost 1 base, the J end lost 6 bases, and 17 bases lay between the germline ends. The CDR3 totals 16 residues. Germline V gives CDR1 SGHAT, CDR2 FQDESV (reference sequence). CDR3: CASSLEFRSSYDTQYF. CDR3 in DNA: TGTGCCAGCAGCTTAGAATTCCGTTCTTCGTATGATACGCAGTATTTT.